This TCR beta chain appears in the sequencing data of a study of radiotherapy plus CTLA-4 blockade in lung cancer (dated by TCRdb to 2017 to 2018). Looking at the study overall: Among enrolled patients, under 20% had an objective response and 30% to 35% reached disease control. What the study reported, not specific to this receptor: Early dynamic changes in blood T cell clones, together with increased serum interferon-beta after radiation, were reported as the strongest predictors of response. After treatment with radiotherapy and ipilimumab, TCR clones that originated in tumors expanded in peripheral blood.

Turning to this clone: This receptor's antigen is unknown. Base qualities are missing; no much larger clone stands one base away.

The study evaluated CTLA-4 blockade (ipilimumab) given together with focal radiation therapy in patients who had chemo-refractory metastatic non-small-cell lung cancer. The CDR1 and CDR2 encoded by the germline V gene (reference sequence) are SEHNR and FQNEAQ. V drops 5 bases and J drops 0 bases, leaving 11 bases in between. Its CDR3 holds 15 amino acids, cysteine through phenylalanine. The retained sequence is limited to the CDR3, 45 bases, with the frame set at the first base. Library preparation used the immunoSEQ multiplex PCR assay. As stored in TCRdb, this immuneACCESS dataset retains in-frame rearrangements with V and J assigned. A fraction of the clones does not appear; measured against another copy, unresolved V genes explain less than half of the discrepancy, and the remainder lacks a known reason. For this sample the table gives 75,000 to 95,000 clones, of which less than 80% were detected only once. Roughly an eighth of the sample is in the top ten clones.

The sequence is built from TRBV7-9 and TRBJ1-5; TRBD1 could be the D gene, as 5 bases match. The source of this sequence is a human donor with non-small cell lung cancer that progressed on radiotherapy plus ipilimumab. Sequencing was performed on peripheral blood, taken from a patient treated with radiotherapy plus ipilimumab. The CDR3 reads as follows: CASSPTGDSNQPQHF. DNA sequence: TGTGCCAGCAGCCCTACAGGAGATAGCAATCAGCCCCAGCATTTT.